A single sample is the source of the 19 T cell receptor beta chains below, sequenced in a study of blood T cells in healthy people across ages (dated by TCRdb to about 2015). The library relied on 5' RACE. TCRdb names Illumina HiSeq 2500 as the instrument used. The second PCR ran for about 6 to 12 cycles and used a J-beta primer mix along with a sample-barcoded 5' primer. TCRdb reprocessing: public reads trimmed at Q25 with fastp, clones called with MiXCR, in-frame beta chains kept. Merged by CDR3 protein, the rows form single entries marked with the most common genes and DNA. The sample table records hundreds of thousands of distinct CDR3 sequences; nearly 25% of these occur just once. The top ten hold under 9% of the sample. The sample was also reused in another study, on T cells of mothers and their children.

The sample was blood. Receptors originate from a boy younger than 18 in good health.

This clonotype was seen a handful of times. CDR3 residues: CASSLTDGNTEAFF. Here the CDR3 DNA reads TGTGCCAGCAGCTTGACCGACGGGAACACTGAAGCTTTCTTT. This chain uses TRBV7-3 with TRBJ1-1; D is unresolved. The CDR3 totals 14 residues. CDR1 is SGHTA and CDR2 is FQGTGA in the germline V gene. Trimming took 3 bases from V and 1 from J, leaving 9 bases between them.

This clonotype appeared a few times. The V call is TRBV7-2, the J call TRBJ1-1; D possibly corresponds to TRBD1 (5 bases). Germline CDR1 and CDR2: SGHTA and FQGNSA. V was pared by 3 bases and J by 1 base, with 9 bases between. The CDR3 loop spans 14 amino acids. The CDR3 is CASSFGTENTEAFF. CDR3 DNA: TGTGCCAGCAGCTTTGGGACCGAGAACACTGAAGCTTTCTTT.

V and J are TRBV6-2 or TRBV6-3 and TRBJ2-5, with a tentative D call TRBD1 (5 bases). This CDR3 has 16 amino acids. Germline CDR1 and CDR2: MNHEY and SVGEGT. The V end lost 2 bases, the J end lost 2 bases, and 15 bases lay between the germline ends. CDR3 residues: CASSYKGRLPQETQYF. The DNA of the CDR3 is TGTGCCAGCAGTTACAAGGGGCGACTTCCACAAGAGACCCAGTACTTC.

This clonotype was seen only a few times. The chain has TRBV6-1 and TRBJ1-4; D gene uncertain. The CDR3 is made up of 18 amino acids. The germline V gene encodes CDR1 MNHNS and CDR2 SASEGT. Trimming cost V 6 bases and J 0 bases, with 20 bases left between them. CDR3 sequence reads: CASSPTDGVYATNEKLFF. DNA of the CDR3: TGTGCCAGCAGCCCTACCGACGGGGTTTATGCAACTAATGAAAAACTGTTTTTT.

This clonotype was observed at least ten times. CDR3 residues: CASTQSGYANTGELFF. CDR3 nucleotide sequence: TGTGCCAGCACCCAGAGTGGATACGCGAACACCGGGGAGCTGTTTTTT. This sequence joins TRBV13 and TRBJ2-2; D is uncertain. Germline values: CDR1 PRHDT, CDR2 FYEKMQ (reference sequence). CDR3 size: 16 residues. The ends were cut back, 7 bases at V and 0 bases at J, with 15 bases in the middle.

CDR3 nucleotides: TGTGCCAGCAGCCCTCCCCCCCAGGTTGTAGGCACTGAAGCTTTCTTT. Translating gives CASSPPPQVVGTEAFF. This chain links TRBV9 with TRBJ1-1; the D is unclear. The germline V and J ends were trimmed by 4 bases and 4 bases, with 20 bases remaining between them. From germline, CDR1 is SGDLS and CDR2 YYNGEE. This CDR3 region has 16 residues. The whole variable domain, filled in from reference TRBV9 and TRBJ1-1, reads DSGVTQTPKHLITATGQRVTLRCSPRSGDLSVYWYQQSLDQGLQFLIQYYNGEERAKGNILERFSAQQFPDLHSELNLSSLELGDSALYFCASSPPPQVVGTEAFFGQGTRLTVV.

This clonotype was seen only a few times. CDR3 sequence: CASSQGQGASEQYF. Written as DNA, the CDR3 is TGCGCCAGCAGCCAAGGACAGGGGGCGAGCGAGCAGTACTTC. The V call is TRBV4-3, the J call TRBJ2-7; TRBD1 matches 10 bases. Germline V gene sequence: CDR1 LGHNA, CDR2 YSLEER. The J segment lost 6 bases and the V segment lost 1 base, leaving 3 bases of the junction unmatched. The CDR3 spans 14 residues.

This clonotype has a handful of counts. The CDR3 reads CASSTGGSYNEQFF. CDR3 in DNA: TGTGCCAGTAGTACGGGGGGCTCCTACAATGAGCAGTTCTTC. The chain employs TRBV19 and TRBJ2-1; TRBD2 aligns across 7 bases. Germline-derived CDR1 and CDR2 are LNHDA and SQIVND (reference sequence). This CDR3 comprises 14 residues. Losses at the gene ends were 4 bases for V and 0 bases for J; bases not matched to a gene: 0. Drawing the rest from reference TRBV19 and TRBJ2-1, the complete variable domain is DGGITQSPKYLFRKEGQNVTLSCEQNLNHDAMYWYRQDPGQGLRLIYYSQIVNDFQKGDIAEGYSVSREKKESFPLTVTSAQKNPTAFYLCASSTGGSYNEQFFGPGTRLTVL.

A word on this clonotype: This sequence may be a read error, since a much larger clone differs from it by one base. CDR3 nucleotides: TGTGCCAGCAGTCATCAGGGGGCAACTAATGAAAAACTGTTTTTT. Translating it yields CASSHQGATNEKLFF. The rearrangement uses TRBV6-1 and TRBJ1-4, with TRBD1 matching 7 bases. J gave up 0 bases and V 5 bases, and 3 bases lay outside the gene matches. The CDR3 spans 15 residues. CDR1 and CDR2 from the germline V gene are MNHNS and SASEGT.

This clonotype was observed a few times. For the CDR3, the DNA is TGTGCCAGCAGCCCTGACAGGGTTCGGACTGAAGCTTTCTTT. It encodes CASSPDRVRTEAFF. The chain is built from TRBV7-2 and TRBJ1-1; TRBD1 matches at 7 bases. Unmatched junction bases numbered 8, after V lost 5 bases and J lost 5 bases. Germline V gives CDR1 SGHTA, CDR2 FQGNSA. The CDR3 has 14 residues.

This chain links TRBV20-1 with TRBJ2-7; 7 nucleotides agree with TRBD1. The germline V gene has CDR1 DFQATT and CDR2 SNEGSKA (reference sequence). The CDR3 totals 13 residues. With V trimmed by 3 bases and J by 3 bases, 5 bases remained unmatched. The CDR3 region is CSASRDSGYEQYF. CDR3 DNA: TGCAGTGCTAGTCGGGACAGTGGCTACGAGCAGTACTTC.

The table lists this clonotype with a few counts. The V call is TRBV28, the J call TRBJ2-1, with D uncertain. This CDR3 has 16 residues. Germline V CDR1 and CDR2: MDHEN, SYDVKM. V was cut by 1 base and J by 0 bases, with 10 bases left in between. The CDR3 protein is CASSLYASRSYNEQFF. The CDR3 nucleotides are TGTGCCAGCAGTTTATACGCCTCACGCTCCTACAATGAGCAGTTCTTC. The variable domain in full, with the rest retrieved from reference TRBV28 and TRBJ2-1, is DVKVTQSSRYLVKRTGEKVFLECVQDMDHENMFWYRQDPGLGLRLIYFSYDVKMKEKGDIPEGYSVSREKKERFSLILESASTNQTSMYLCASSLYASRSYNEQFFGPGTRLTVL.

The J gene is TRBJ1-2, the V gene TRBV28, with TRBD1 matching 7 bases. Germline V gene lookup returns CDR1 MDHEN and CDR2 SYDVKM. The V and J ends lost 5 bases and 2 bases, in that order; junction bases with no gene match: 8. The CDR3 runs to 15 residues. CDR3 in amino acids: CASSPGQRINYGYTF. The CDR3 bases are TGTGCCAGCAGTCCGGGACAGAGAATAAACTATGGCTACACCTTC.

This clonotype was detected only a few times. The V call is TRBV13, the J call TRBJ2-1; D might be TRBD2 (7 bases). The ends were cut back, 6 bases at V and 8 bases at J, with 17 bases in the middle. There are 14 residues in the CDR3. Germline V gene lookup returns CDR1 PRHDT and CDR2 FYEKMQ (reference sequence). The CDR3 bases are TGTGCCAGCAGATTGGGGGGGGCTTTGTATGAGCAGTTCTTC. Translation gives CASRLGGALYEQFF.

The CDR3 sequence is CASSLPGQETYEQYF. For the CDR3, the DNA is TGTGCCAGCAGCTTACCCGGACAGGAGACCTACGAGCAGTACTTC. The chain combines TRBV11-2 with TRBJ2-7, with 7 bases identical to TRBD1. The V gene end was trimmed by 2 bases and the J gene end by 2 bases; junction bases not matched to a gene: 6. Germline values: CDR1 SGHAT, CDR2 FQNNGV. The CDR3 spans 15 residues.

This clonotype was picked up a small number of times. The V and J genes are TRBV18 and TRBJ1-2, with 8 bases matching TRBD1. Per the germline V gene, CDR1 is KGHSH and CDR2 is LQKENI. V gave up 4 bases and J gave up 4 bases; unmatched junction bases: 5. This CDR3 has 14 amino acids. The CDR3 region has the DNA TGTGCCAGCTCACTCTCAGGACAGGGCTATGGCTACACCTTC. This sequence encodes CASSLSGQGYGYTF.

In this sample, this clonotype turned up a few times. The rearrangement joins TRBV29-1 to TRBJ2-7; 14 positions agree with TRBD2. CDR1 is SQVTM, CDR2 ANQGSEA, per germline. The CDR3 has 18 amino acids. J was trimmed by 4 bases and V by 6 bases; bases with no gene match: 17. Here the CDR3 reads CSVPGLEGTSGSAYEQYF. The CDR3 DNA reads as TGCAGCGTCCCAGGCCTCGAAGGGACTAGCGGGAGTGCGTACGAGCAGTACTTC.

V gene TRBV29-1 combines with J gene TRBJ1-1; D not certain. Per germline, CDR1 SQVTM and CDR2 ANQGSEA. The CDR3 is made up of 15 amino acids. Deletions cut 0 bases from V and 2 bases from J, with 13 bases between. CDR3 amino acids: CSVEDLTAFNTEAFF. In DNA form, the CDR3 reads TGCAGCGTTGAAGATCTTACCGCTTTCAACACTGAAGCTTTCTTT.

The chain uses TRBV7-2 and TRBJ1-2; 9 bases line up with TRBD1. The CDR3 runs to 13 residues. Germline-derived CDR1 and CDR2 are SGHTA and FQGNSA. With 4 bases clipped from V and 10 bases from J, the junction kept 7 bases outside the gene matches. CDR3 sequence: CASSSGQGLDYTF. CDR3 bases: TGTGCCAGCAGCTCCGGACAGGGGTTGGACTACACCTTC.